The 17 T cell receptor beta chains given below trace back to one sample, sequenced in a study of cytomegalovirus exposure and HLA in healthy donors. PCR primers comprised 60 Vbeta and 13 Jbeta primers. TCRdb's table, derived via immunoSEQ multiplex PCR, lists solely in-frame clones and lacks some. This sample has 100,000 to 150,000 clones, with around 72% found just once. What was sequenced was PBMCs. Every receptor here comes from a woman between 40 and 55 years old in good health and CMV-seronegative.

The genes are TRBV30 and TRBJ1-2, with 8 bases fitting TRBD1. From germline, CDR1 is GTSNPN and CDR2 SVGIG (reference sequence). J lost 6 bases, V lost 6 bases, and 6 bases had no gene match. This CDR3 region has 12 residues. CDR3 bases: TGTGCCTGTTATCAGGGGGCGCATGGCTACACCTTC. Translating gives CACYQGAHGYTF.

V and J are TRBV11-2 and TRBJ2-3, with 7 bases aligning to TRBD2. The CDR3 loop spans 15 amino acids. The germline CDR1 and CDR2 sequences are SGHAT and FQNNGV. Losses at the gene ends were 0 bases for V and 4 bases for J; bases not matched to a gene: 4. The CDR3 sequence is CASSLEGGSADTQYF. The CDR3 region has the DNA TGTGCCAGCAGCTTAGAAGGCGGGAGTGCAGATACGCAGTATTTT.

V is TRBV5-1 and J is TRBJ2-2; D is unclear. The CDR3 totals 12 residues. The V gene's germline CDR1 is SGHRS and CDR2 YFSETQ. V was pared by 4 bases and J by 5 bases, with 6 bases between. CDR3 sequence reads: CASSPSTGELFF. The CDR3 DNA reads TGCGCCAGCAGCCCCAGTACCGGGGAGCTGTTTTTT.

This clone came up a few times. V and J are TRBV18 and TRBJ2-1, with 7 bases identical to TRBD1. Germline V gene data show CDR1 as KGHSH and CDR2 as LQKENI. The CDR3 runs to 13 residues. Unmatched junction bases numbered 1, after V lost 1 base and J lost 7 bases. The CDR3 loop is CASSPQQGNEQFF. CDR3 DNA: TGTGCCAGCTCACCACAACAGGGGAATGAGCAGTTCTTC. The entire variable domain, with the rest obtained from reference TRBV18 and TRBJ2-1, is as follows: NAGVMQNPRHLVRRRGQEARLRCSPMKGHSHVYWYRQLPEEGLKFMVYLQKENIIDESGMPKERFSAEFPKEGPSILRIQQVVRGDSAAYFCASSPQQGNEQFFGPGTRLTVL.

The rearrangement uses TRBV11-2 and TRBJ2-5, with D perhaps matching TRBD1 (5 bases). The V end lost 1 base, the J end lost 6 bases, and 15 bases lay between the germline ends. Germline CDR1 SGHAT, CDR2 FQNNGV. CDR3 size: 15 residues. CDR3 loop: CASSLVAQGTKTQYF. DNA for the CDR3: TGTGCCAGCAGCTTAGTGGCGCAGGGAACGAAGACCCAGTACTTC.

This clone was recorded a few times. The rearrangement links TRBV27 to TRBJ1-1, with TRBD1 matching over 7 bases. Germline-derived CDR1 and CDR2 are MNHEY and SMNVEV (reference sequence). The CDR3 sequence is 14 residues long. V lost 5 bases to trimming and J lost 4 bases; unmatched junction nucleotides: 7. CDR3 nucleotides: TGTGCCAGCAGTGTAAAACAGGGGAGCACTGAAGCTTTCTTT. This gives the protein CASSVKQGSTEAFF.

The chain uses TRBV28 and TRBJ1-4; no clear D. Trimming removed 1 base at V and 3 bases at J, with 12 bases between. This CDR3 is 16 amino acids long. Germline V CDR1 and CDR2: MDHEN, SYDVKM. The CDR3 sequence: CASSLYGLTANEKLFF. Written as DNA, the CDR3 is TGTGCCAGCAGTTTATACGGGTTAACGGCTAATGAAAAACTGTTTTTT.

A few counts support this clone. The CDR3 DNA is TGTGCCTGGAGTGTACCAGGCGCCGGGGAGCTGTTTTTT. It codes for CAWSVPGAGELFF. V is TRBV30 and J is TRBJ2-2; D remains ambiguous. This CDR3 comprises 13 residues. Trimming removed 0 bases at V and 6 bases at J, with 8 bases between. The germline V gene encodes CDR1 GTSNPN and CDR2 SVGIG (reference sequence). Full variable domain (missing parts from reference TRBV30 and TRBJ2-2): SQTIHQWPATLVQPVGSPLSLECTVEGTSNPNLYWYRQAAGRGLQLLFYSVGIGQISSEVPQNLSASRPQDRQFILSSKKLLLSDSGFYLCAWSVPGAGELFFGEGSRLTVL.

The CDR3 loop reads CASSLVTGAYGYTF. The CDR3 region has the DNA TGCGCCAGCAGCTTGGTGACGGGAGCCTATGGCTACACCTTC. The chain joins TRBV5-1 to TRBJ1-2; D unresolved. The CDR3 extends over 14 amino acids. Trimming cost V 0 bases and J 4 bases, with 10 bases left between them. Germline loops: CDR1 SGHRS, CDR2 YFSETQ.

The V gene is TRBV7-9, the J gene TRBJ1-3; possible D gene TRBD1, 6 bases. V was pared by 6 bases and J by 0 bases, with 24 bases between. Germline-derived CDR1 and CDR2 are SEHNR and FQNEAQ (reference sequence). CDR3 size: 19 residues. The CDR3 nucleotides are TGTGCCAGCAGACCAGCGGTGACAGGATACGAAGGCTCTGGAAACACCATATATTTT. This encodes CASRPAVTGYEGSGNTIYF.

V is TRBV11-2 and J is TRBJ2-2, with unresolved D. In germline, CDR1 is SGHAT, CDR2 FQNNGV. The CDR3 extends over 19 amino acids. The germline V and J ends were trimmed by 3 bases and 4 bases, with 24 bases remaining between them. The CDR3 loop reads CASSFKVQPGPAGTGELFF. In nucleotides, the CDR3 is TGTGCCAGCAGCTTTAAAGTCCAACCAGGCCCAGCTGGCACCGGGGAGCTGTTTTTT.

This clone occurred a few times. This rearrangement joins TRBV7-6 to TRBJ2-5; 9 bases are shared with TRBD1. The J segment lost 4 bases and the V segment lost 4 bases, leaving 7 bases of the junction unmatched. Germline V gene sequence: CDR1 SGHVS, CDR2 FNYEAQ. The CDR3 totals 15 residues. CDR3 nucleotide sequence: TGTGCCAGCAGCTACCAGACAGGGGGAGGAGAGACCCAGTACTTC. This sequence encodes CASSYQTGGGETQYF. Drawing the rest from reference TRBV7-6 and TRBJ2-5, the complete variable domain is GAGVSQSPRYKVTKRGQDVALRCDPISGHVSLYWYRQALGQGPEFLTYFNYEAQQDKSGLPNDRFSAERPEGSISTLTIQRTEQRDSAMYRCASSYQTGGGETQYFGPGTRLLVL.

The rearrangement joins TRBV29-1 to TRBJ2-1, with a possible D match to TRBD1 (6 bases). The CDR3 spans 14 residues. The V gene lost 7 bases and the J gene lost 5 bases, with 18 bases spanning the gap. Germline V gives CDR1 SQVTM, CDR2 ANQGSEA. Here the CDR3 reads CSAWDTNVHNEQFF. In nucleotides, the CDR3 is TGCAGCGCCTGGGACACCAACGTCCACAATGAGCAGTTCTTC.

The genes are TRBV27 and TRBJ1-2; TRBD1 is a possible D gene (6 bases). V was clipped by 5 bases and J by 3 bases, with 16 bases between them. The CDR3 runs 15 residues. Germline loops: CDR1 MNHEY, CDR2 SMNVEV (reference sequence). CDR3 nucleotides: TGTGCCAGCAGTCACCGGACGGGGGGCGACTATGGCTACACCTTC. Protein: CASSHRTGGDYGYTF.

The rearrangement links TRBV27 to TRBJ1-3; no definite D call. Germline CDR1 reads MNHEY; CDR2 reads SMNVEV (reference sequence). The CDR3 has 16 amino acids. The V and J ends lost 2 bases and 4 bases respectively, with 15 bases between them. The CDR3 loop is CASSLGPRGSGNTIYF. CDR3 bases: TGTGCCAGCAGTTTAGGCCCTAGAGGGAGCGGAAACACCATATATTTT.

The chain uses TRBV27 and TRBJ2-1, with D perhaps matching TRBD2 (5 bases). CDR3 length equals 15 residues. Germline CDR1 and CDR2: MNHEY and SMNVEV (reference sequence). V shed 9 bases and J shed 1 base, with 16 bases lying between them. The CDR3 spells CASGSATGSYNEQFF. The CDR3, as DNA: TGTGCCAGTGGGAGTGCCACGGGATCCTACAATGAGCAGTTCTTC.

The chain links TRBV9 to TRBJ1-5, with D possibly matching TRBD1 (6 bases). The V gene lost 0 bases and the J gene lost 6 bases, with 10 bases spanning the gap. The CDR3 runs to 14 residues. Germline loops: CDR1 SGDLS, CDR2 YYNGEE. CDR3 coding DNA: TGTGCCAGCAGCGTAGATTGGGGGCCTCAGCCCCAGCATTTT. Its protein is CASSVDWGPQPQHF.